These 16 T cell receptor beta chains were all obtained from the same sample, sequenced in a study of blood T cell repertoires in COVID-19. Produced via immunoSEQ multiplex PCR; TCRdb's table is partial and in-frame only. The sample carries some 150,000 clones, roughly 90% recorded once. Sequencing was carried out using PBMCs or T cells enriched from blood (not recorded which). The receptors were gathered from a woman in her twenties or thirties with acute COVID-19.

The chain carries TRBV5-1 and TRBJ2-7; 13 bases align to TRBD2. Germline loops: CDR1 SGHRS, CDR2 YFSETQ. This CDR3 contains 14 residues. V gave up 7 bases and J gave up 0 bases; unmatched junction bases: 1. The CDR3 here is CASGLAGDSYEQYF. CDR3 sequence (DNA): TGCGCCAGCGGACTAGCGGGGGACTCCTACGAGCAGTACTTC.

The chain uses TRBV18 and TRBJ2-1; 10 bases map to TRBD1. The CDR3 covers 15 residues. Germline lookup yields CDR1 KGHSH and CDR2 LQKENI. The V gene end was trimmed by 5 bases and the J gene end by 5 bases; junction bases not matched to a gene: 6. The CDR3 sequence: CASSAGGQGNNEQFF. In DNA, the CDR3 is TGTGCCAGCTCAGCAGGGGGACAGGGGAACAATGAGCAGTTCTTC.

This clone was detected only once. The CDR3 coding sequence is TGTGCCAGCAGCCTTCAACTCGGGGGGATCACTGAAGCTTTCTTT. Translation gives CASSLQLGGITEAFF. This chain connects TRBV3-1 (or the pseudogene TRBV3-2) to TRBJ1-1; tentative D call: TRBD1 (5 bases). CDR3 size: 15 residues. The germline gives CDR1 LGHDT, CDR2 YNNKEL (reference sequence). Trimming left V 4 bases short and J 4 bases short, with 16 bases between.

In DNA form, the CDR3 reads TGTGCCAGCTCACCACTTTCGACAGCCCATGAAAAACTGTTTTTT. Its translation: CASSPLSTAHEKLFF. The chain employs TRBV18 and TRBJ1-4, with D maybe TRBD1 (5 bases). The germline V gene encodes CDR1 KGHSH and CDR2 LQKENI. CDR3 length: 15 amino acids. V dropped 1 base and J dropped 6 bases, with 12 bases sitting between them. The complete variable domain, with remaining parts taken from reference TRBV18 and TRBJ1-4, reads NAGVMQNPRHLVRRRGQEARLRCSPMKGHSHVYWYRQLPEEGLKFMVYLQKENIIDESGMPKERFSAEFPKEGPSILRIQQVVRGDSAAYFCASSPLSTAHEKLFFGSGTQLSVL.

The genes are TRBV29-1 and TRBJ2-4; possible D gene TRBD2, 5 bases. Germline V CDR1 and CDR2: SQVTM, ANQGSEA. V lost 6 bases, J lost 12 bases, and 15 bases lay in between. This CDR3 has 11 residues. Here the CDR3 DNA reads TGCAGCGTCGATTATGGGAGCGCTCAGTACTTC. Protein: CSVDYGSAQYF.

The chain has TRBV19 and TRBJ1-5, with TRBD1 as a possible D gene (6 bases). With 4 bases removed from V and 8 bases from J, the gap between germline ends came to 15 bases. This CDR3 contains 14 residues. Germline V lookup: CDR1 LNHDA, CDR2 SQIVND (reference sequence). The CDR3 here is CASSSTGPGEPQHF. The CDR3, as DNA: TGTGCCAGTAGTAGCACAGGGCCTGGCGAGCCCCAGCATTTT.

The chain uses TRBV28 and TRBJ2-7; 7 bases match TRBD2. Per the germline V gene, CDR1 is MDHEN and CDR2 is SYDVKM. V was clipped by 1 base and J by 13 bases; unmatched bases: 16. The CDR3 extends over 15 amino acids. CDR3 in amino acids: CASSLSAIGLADHYF. The DNA of the CDR3 is TGTGCCAGCAGTTTATCCGCCATTGGGCTAGCGGATCACTACTTC.

The chain recombines TRBV5-1 with TRBJ2-5; 11 positions agree with TRBD2. The V and J ends lost 4 bases and 8 bases, in that order; junction bases with no gene match: 7. This CDR3 region has 14 residues. Germline V gives CDR1 SGHRS, CDR2 YFSETQ. The CDR3 here is CASSAGLAGATQYF. The CDR3 DNA sequence: TGCGCCAGCAGCGCCGGACTAGCGGGTGCAACCCAGTACTTC.

This clone occurred a few times. CDR3 in DNA: TGCGCCAGCAGCCAAGATATTACGGGGGGATATTATGGCTACACCTTC. It encodes CASSQDITGGYYGYTF. The J gene is TRBJ1-2, the V gene TRBV4-1, with TRBD1 as a possible D gene (5 bases). The CDR3 is made up of 16 amino acids. In germline, CDR1 is MGHRA, CDR2 YSYEKL. Trimming left V 0 bases short and J 5 bases short, with 16 bases between.

The chain couples TRBV29-1 to TRBJ1-3; 9 bases agree with TRBD1. The CDR3 has 14 amino acids. After removal of 7 bases from V and 2 bases from J, the junction contained 6 bases not matched to a gene. Germline V gene sequence: CDR1 SQVTM, CDR2 ANQGSEA. The CDR3 nucleotides are TGCAGCGGACTCGGGACAGGGCCTGGAAACACCATATATTTT. This encodes CSGLGTGPGNTIYF.

This sequence joins TRBV28 and TRBJ1-5, with TRBD1 identical over 7 bases. CDR3 size: 16 residues. CDR1 and CDR2 from the germline V gene are MDHEN and SYDVKM. The V gene end was trimmed by 5 bases and the J gene end by 5 bases; junction bases not matched to a gene: 12. The CDR3 DNA reads TGTGCCAGCAGTCCCTATCTCGGGACAGTGGATCAGCCCCAGCATTTT. Translated: CASSPYLGTVDQPQHF.

The chain couples TRBV30 to TRBJ2-7; 10 bases line up with TRBD2. Germline V lookup: CDR1 GTSNPN, CDR2 SVGIG (reference sequence). With V trimmed by 2 bases and J by 9 bases, 7 bases remained unmatched. The CDR3 runs 13 residues. The CDR3 spells CAWSQSGRVGQYF. The CDR3 DNA sequence: TGTGCCTGGAGTCAAAGCGGGAGGGTTGGGCAGTACTTC.

The chain recombines TRBV19 with TRBJ1-4; TRBD1 might be the D (6 bases). V lost 5 bases and J 3 bases, leaving 10 bases between the germline ends. Germline V gene lookup returns CDR1 LNHDA and CDR2 SQIVND (reference sequence). The CDR3 runs to 14 residues. The CDR3 DNA is TGTGCCAGTAGTCGACAGGATTCTAATGAAAAACTGTTTTTT. It specifies CASSRQDSNEKLFF.

DNA for the CDR3: TGTGCCATCAGGACGACAGGGGGCGTATCCACAGATACGCAGTATTTT. Translated, it gives CAIRTTGGVSTDTQYF. The V and J genes are TRBV10-3 and TRBJ2-3; TRBD1 aligns across 10 bases. The CDR3 has 16 amino acids. V shed 6 bases and J 2 bases; nucleotides not matched to a gene: 8. The V gene's germline CDR1 is ENHRY and CDR2 SYGVKD.

On this clone: Other nucleotide sequences from this sample produce the same CDR3. DNA of the CDR3: TGCGCCAGCAGCCCAAGCGGGACCTCCTACAATGAGCAGTTCTTC. Amino acid sequence: CASSPSGTSYNEQFF. This rearrangement joins TRBV5-1 to TRBJ2-1, with 7 bases identical to TRBD2. The length of the CDR3 is 15 residues. The V and J ends lost 4 bases and 0 bases, in that order; junction bases with no gene match: 4. CDR1 and CDR2 (germline): SGHRS, YFSETQ.

The chain recombines TRBV18 with TRBJ2-1, with D perhaps TRBD2 (5 bases). CDR3 size: 15 residues. Germline V lookup: CDR1 KGHSH, CDR2 LQKENI. Trimming removed 3 bases from V and 3 bases from J, with 12 bases in between. CDR3 sequence (DNA): TGTGCCAGCTCACCTCGGGGATCGGTCTACAATGAGCAGTTCTTC. Protein sequence: CASSPRGSVYNEQFF.